This T cell receptor beta chain was profiled in a study of chemoradiotherapy in HPV16-positive cancers. Study context: Two HPV16-positive patients' cells yielded candidate HPV-specific clones and common motifs. Study results and caveats: Only a couple of HPV16-positive patients supplied the functional HPV-specificity definition. Non-HPV-specific T cells did not expand in tumors during treatment, whereas candidate HPV-specific clones and E7-related motifs did. Better recurrence-free survival went with HPV-responsive T-cell expansion in HPV16-positive patients.

Sequencing was performed with immunoSEQ multiplex PCR; in TCRdb, only in-frame clones are kept and a portion is missing. The data show 65,000 to 80,000 clones, around nine tenths seen once. As to this clone: No antigen is known for it.

This CDR3 has 15 amino acids. The germline CDR1 and CDR2 sequences are SGHNT and YYREEE (reference sequence). V lost 1 base to trimming and J lost 2 bases, with 13 bases between them. The sequence was collected from a human donor with HPV-associated anogenital cancer. V gene TRBV5-4 combines with J gene TRBJ2-7; no clear D gene. Sequencing was performed on blood, taken from a patient who underwent chemoradiotherapy. The CDR3, as DNA: TGTGCCAGCAGCTTGAAAGGACCCAGCACCTACGAGCAGTACTTC. Protein sequence: CASSLKGPSTYEQYF.